This T cell receptor beta chain was profiled in a study of T cell responses to AZD1222 COVID-19 vaccine. Findings and limits, study-wide: The donor group comprised mostly white British people and more females; the analysis possibly underestimated clonal diversity. Unmutated variant regions are reportedly targeted by nearly half of spike-specific TCRs. Across the whole spike, CD4 TCRs peaked at regions 160-218 and 743-854.

Assay used: immunoSEQ multiplex PCR; TCRdb lists only in-frame clones, some missing. The sample shows about 15,000 clones, around 80% of them seen only once. Points on this clone: The antigen remains undetermined.

V was trimmed by 0 bases and J by 9 bases, leaving 15 bases between them. The CDR3 loop spans 16 amino acids. Looked up from germline, CDR1 is SGHDN and CDR2 is FVKESK. The receptor was isolated from an adult who received the AZD1222 COVID-19 vaccine. The gene calls are TRBV14 and TRBJ1-6, with no clear D. The sequencing used peripheral blood, collected 28 days after the second AZD1222 dose. The DNA of the CDR3 is TGTGCCAGCAGCCAAGATCGGGCGGATCTCGGTTCACCCCTCCACTTT. Its protein is CASSQDRADLGSPLHF.